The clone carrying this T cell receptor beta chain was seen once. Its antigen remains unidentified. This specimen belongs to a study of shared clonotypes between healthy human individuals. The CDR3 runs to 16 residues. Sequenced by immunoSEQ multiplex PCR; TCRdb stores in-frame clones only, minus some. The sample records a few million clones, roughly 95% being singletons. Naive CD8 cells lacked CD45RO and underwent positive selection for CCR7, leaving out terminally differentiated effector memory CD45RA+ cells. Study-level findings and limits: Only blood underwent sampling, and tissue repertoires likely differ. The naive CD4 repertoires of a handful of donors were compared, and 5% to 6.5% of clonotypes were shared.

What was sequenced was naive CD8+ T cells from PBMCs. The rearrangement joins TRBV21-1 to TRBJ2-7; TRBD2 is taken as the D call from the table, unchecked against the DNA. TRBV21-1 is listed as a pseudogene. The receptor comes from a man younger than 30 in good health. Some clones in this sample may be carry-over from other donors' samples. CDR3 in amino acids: CASSKPRPELCYEQYF. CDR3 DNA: TGTGCCAGCAGCAAACCCAGACCCGAACTATGCTACGAGCAGTACTTC.